This TCR beta chain was recorded in a study of Ad26.COV2.S vaccination and SARS-CoV-2 variants. About this clone: The antigen remains undetermined.

TCRdb's copy holds only in-frame clones and misses some; the assay was immunoSEQ multiplex PCR. This table has over 85,000 clones, roughly 80% appearing once. Germline values: CDR1 MNHEY, CDR2 SVGEGT. The CDR3 runs 16 residues. V lost 2 bases, J lost 0 bases, and 10 bases lay in between. Study results and limitations: Measures of TCR breadth and depth may have fallen short of total T cell responses.

The sequencing used peripheral blood, collected after recovery from COVID-19. The chain carries TRBV6-2 or TRBV6-3 and TRBJ1-4; D is uncertain. This TCR was recovered from a human donor who had recovered from COVID-19. The CDR3 DNA reads as TGTGCCAGCAGTTACCGCAACACTCCAACTAATGAAAAACTGTTTTTT. Residues: CASSYRNTPTNEKLFF.